The next 21 T cell receptor beta chains were all read from a single sample in a study of Graves' ophthalmopathy and Graves' hyperthyroidism. RNA transcripts yielded amplified TCR beta CDR3 regions. First-round RT-PCR employed HTBI primers, with a second-round multiplex PCR after it. Via MiXCR, TCRdb re-called the multiplex PCR reads, giving one row per CDR3 protein. The data hold approximately 640,000 distinct CDR3 sequences, with 35% to 45% observed a single time. The source material was peripheral blood. The source is an adult man with Graves' ophthalmopathy.

This clonotype has a count of ten or more. The CDR3 reads CASSTPYRETYEQYF. DNA of the CDR3: TGTGCCAGCAGCACGCCCTACAGGGAAACCTACGAGCAGTACTTC. The chain couples TRBV7-3 to TRBJ2-7; D possibly corresponds to TRBD1 (6 bases). Germline CDR1 is SGHTA and CDR2 is FQGTGA. V lost 5 bases, J lost 2 bases, and 16 bases lay in between. CDR3 length: 15 residues. Full variable domain (rest looked up from reference TRBV7-3 and TRBJ2-7): GAGVSQTPSNKVTEKGKYVELRCDPISGHTALYWYRQSLGQGPEFLIYFQGTGAADDSGLPNDRFFAVRPEGSVSTLKIQRTERGDSAVYLCASSTPYRETYEQYFGPGTRLTVT.

In the case of this clonotype: As the CDR3 is not closed by the conserved phenylalanine or tryptophan, this likely results from a read error. The chain recombines TRBV12-3 or TRBV12-4 with TRBJ2-3; 7 bases are shared with TRBD1. The V and J ends lost 6 bases and 4 bases, in that order; junction bases with no gene match: 10. There are 15 residues in the CDR3. CDR3 loop: CASRFTGVVADTQYL. As DNA, the CDR3 is TGTGCCAGCAGATTTACAGGGGTGGTAGCAGATACGCAGTATTTG.

This clonotype was observed at least ten times. This sequence joins TRBV19 and TRBJ2-7, with D unresolved. The CDR3 is made up of 12 amino acids. V was pared by 7 bases and J by 4 bases, with 11 bases between. Germline-derived CDR1 and CDR2 are LNHDA and SQIVND (reference sequence). CDR3 bases: TGTGCCAGTACCCAGGACGGTTACGAGCAGTACTTC. This sequence encodes CASTQDGYEQYF.

This clonotype was seen at least ten times. DNA for the CDR3: TGTGCCAGTAGTATTAACCGTCAGGAGACCCAGTACTTC. Amino acid sequence: CASSINRQETQYF. The chain recombines TRBV19 with TRBJ2-5; D gene uncertain. The CDR3 spans 13 residues. Trimming took 3 bases from V and 5 from J, leaving 10 bases between them. Per the germline V gene, CDR1 is LNHDA and CDR2 is SQIVND (reference sequence).

The rearrangement joins TRBV30 to TRBJ1-4; D possibly corresponds to TRBD1 (5 bases). The V end was cut by 3 bases, the J end by 6 bases, with 8 bases between. CDR3 size: 12 residues. Per germline, CDR1 GTSNPN and CDR2 SVGIG (reference sequence). For the CDR3, the DNA is TGTGCCTGGAGGAGGGGATATGAAAAACTGTTTTTT. Translated: CAWRRGYEKLFF.

CDR3 sequence reads: CASSLITGTEAFF. The DNA of the CDR3 is TGTGCCAGCAGCTTAATCACGGGGACTGAAGCTTTCTTT. The V gene is TRBV7-9, the J gene TRBJ1-1, with D uncertain. In germline, CDR1 is SEHNR, CDR2 FQNEAQ (reference sequence). Deletions cut 2 bases from V and 5 bases from J, with 9 bases between. The CDR3 consists of 13 residues.

CDR3 nucleotides: TGCGCCAGCAGCCAAGATGTAGCGCGCAAAGAGACCCAGTACTTC. Translated: CASSQDVARKETQYF. The J gene is TRBJ2-5, the V gene TRBV4-1; D is perhaps TRBD2 (5 bases). V gave up 0 bases and J gave up 3 bases, with 11 bases separating them. The CDR3 covers 15 residues. Germline loops: CDR1 MGHRA, CDR2 YSYEKL.

The chain carries TRBV20-1 and TRBJ1-5; no firm D call. Germline CDR1 is DFQATT and CDR2 is SNEGSKA (reference sequence). V lost 0 bases to trimming and J lost 5 bases, with 20 bases between them. The CDR3 has 17 residues. CDR3 amino acids: CSARDIIRAAGDQPQHF. CDR3 nucleotides: TGCAGTGCTAGAGATATTATTAGGGCAGCTGGAGATCAGCCCCAGCATTTT.

This clonotype was counted many times. This chain uses TRBV20-1 with TRBJ2-7; the D is unclear. CDR3 length: 12 residues. Per germline, CDR1 DFQATT and CDR2 SNEGSKA (reference sequence). V was clipped by 3 bases and J by 1 base, with 7 bases between them. Written as DNA, the CDR3 is TGCAGTGCTAGTTCGCATTCCTACGAGCAGTACTTC. Its translation is CSASSHSYEQYF.

CDR3 DNA sequence: TGTGCCAGTACCATTGGGACAGGGGACTATCAGCCCCAGCATTTT. Its protein product is CASTIGTGDYQPQHF. The chain carries TRBV19 and TRBJ1-5; 10 nucleotides agree with TRBD1. Germline V gives CDR1 LNHDA, CDR2 SQIVND (reference sequence). This CDR3 is built from 15 residues. The V gene end was trimmed by 7 bases and the J gene end by 5 bases; junction bases not matched to a gene: 8.

The genes are TRBV7-2 and TRBJ1-1, with D unclear. The CDR3 runs to 13 residues. Between the trimmed V and J ends, which lost 11 bases and 3 bases, there was a span of 16 bases. Germline CDR1 reads SGHTA; CDR2 reads FQGNSA. DNA for the CDR3: TGTGCCTGGAGTGCCTACGGAGACACTGAAGCTTTCTTT. The encoded protein is CAWSAYGDTEAFF.

The sample holds many counts of this clonotype. The chain carries TRBV7-9 and TRBJ1-4, with 10 bases aligning to TRBD1. Looked up from germline, CDR1 is SEHNR and CDR2 is FQNEAQ (reference sequence). V lost 5 bases, J lost 0 bases, and 6 bases stayed unmatched. CDR3 length equals 17 residues. DNA for the CDR3: TGTGCCAGCAGCGACAGGGGGCTAGTTACAACTAATGAAAAACTGTTTTTT. Translation: CASSDRGLVTTNEKLFF. The whole variable domain, remainder taken from reference TRBV7-9 and TRBJ1-4, is DTGVSQNPRHKITKRGQNVTFRCDPISEHNRLYWYRQTLGQGPEFLTYFQNEAQLEKSRLLSDRFSAERPKGSFSTLEIQRTEQGDSAMYLCASSDRGLVTTNEKLFFGSGTQLSVL.

This chain connects TRBV20-1 to TRBJ1-1, with 11 bases fitting TRBD1. Trimming cost V 2 bases and J 7 bases; bases outside gene matches: 6. The length of the CDR3 is 14 residues. Germline CDR1 and CDR2: DFQATT and SNEGSKA (reference sequence). CDR3 protein: CSARTGQGASEAFF. DNA for the CDR3: TGCAGTGCTAGAACCGGACAGGGGGCTAGTGAAGCTTTCTTT.

Written as DNA, the CDR3 is TGTGCCATCAGTTCCCCTGGCACTGAAGCTTTCTTT. Residues: CAISSPGTEAFF. The rearrangement joins TRBV10-3 to TRBJ1-1, with D unclear. This CDR3 is built from 12 residues. Trimming stripped 5 bases from V and 4 bases from J, with 8 bases between. The germline gives CDR1 ENHRY, CDR2 SYGVKD.

In its sample, this clonotype was seen many times. The chain combines TRBV10-3 with TRBJ1-2; 7 bases match TRBD1. This CDR3 region has 13 residues. V trimming: 2 bases; J trimming: 4 bases; junction bases outside the gene matches: 1. CDR1 is ENHRY, CDR2 SYGVKD, per germline. In DNA form, the CDR3 reads TGTGCCATCAGTGAGGGGGACAGCTATGGCTACACCTTC. It codes for CAISEGDSYGYTF.

This clonotype was recorded many times. V is TRBV14 and J is TRBJ2-3; D is possibly TRBD2 (6 bases). The CDR3 extends over 14 amino acids. Deletions cut 0 bases from V and 4 bases from J, with 8 bases between. Germline V gives CDR1 SGHDN, CDR2 FVKESK. The CDR3 reads CASSQDWGADTQYF. DNA for the CDR3: TGTGCCAGCAGCCAAGATTGGGGGGCAGATACGCAGTATTTT.

The V gene is TRBV10-3, the J gene TRBJ1-4, with 7 nucleotides matching TRBD1. After removal of 0 bases from V and 7 bases from J, the junction contained 2 bases not matched to a gene. Germline loops: CDR1 ENHRY, CDR2 SYGVKD. The CDR3 runs 14 residues. CDR3 DNA: TGTGCCATCAGTGAGTCCGACAGGGTTGAAAAACTGTTTTTT. Its protein product is CAISESDRVEKLFF.

This clonotype was counted many times. The V and J genes are TRBV12-5 and TRBJ1-3; D is uncertain. The V and J ends lost 9 bases and 12 bases respectively, with 15 bases between them. CDR3 length equals 11 residues. Germline V gene sequence: CDR1 LGHNT, CDR2 FRNRAP. Written as DNA, the CDR3 is TGTGCTAGGCTCCCTATGGCGATCATATATTTT. This translates into CARLPMAIIYF.

This clonotype was detected a few times. V is TRBV5-1 and J is TRBJ2-2, with 8 bases that match TRBD2. Per the germline V gene, CDR1 is SGHRS and CDR2 is YFSETQ. With V trimmed by 7 bases and J by 5 bases, 13 bases remained unmatched. The CDR3 covers 16 residues. Here the CDR3 DNA reads TGCGCCAGCGGAGGAGGGACTAGGCCAGGGACCGGGGAGCTGTTTTTT. This gives the protein CASGGGTRPGTGELFF.

This clonotype was detected a few times. The J gene is TRBJ2-2, the V gene TRBV5-8; D is unclear. The CDR3 consists of 14 residues. Trimming stripped 0 bases from V and 4 bases from J, with 7 bases between. From germline, CDR1 is SGHTS and CDR2 YDEGEE. CDR3 protein: CASSLAQTTGELFF. The CDR3 DNA sequence: TGTGCCAGCAGCTTGGCCCAGACCACCGGGGAGCTGTTTTTT.

Notes on this clonotype: At one end the junction does not follow the germline gene, possibly because of a read error. This chain joins TRBV10-3 and TRBJ1-1, with D possibly being TRBD1 (5 bases). Germline CDR1 and CDR2: ENHRY and SYGVKD. The CDR3 is 17 residues long. CDR3 nucleotides: TGTGCCAGCAGTGGACTTTCGGGTTGGTCGGGGGATACTGAAGCTTTCTTT. Translating it yields CASSGLSGWSGDTEAFF.